One sample yielded the 18 T cell receptor beta chains listed below, sequenced in a study of blood T cell repertoires in COVID-19. Sequenced by immunoSEQ multiplex PCR; TCRdb stores in-frame clones only, minus some. The sample has about 120,000 clones, about 79% seen once. Material: peripheral blood. These receptors originate from a woman of 80 years or more with acute or convalescent COVID-19.

V is TRBV7-9 and J is TRBJ2-3; D gene uncertain. The CDR3 is made up of 15 amino acids. The germline V and J ends were trimmed by 1 base and 1 base, with 9 bases remaining between them. The V gene's germline CDR1 is SEHNR and CDR2 FQNEAQ (reference sequence). The CDR3 region is CASSLVLSGTDTQYF. The DNA of the CDR3 is TGTGCCAGCAGCTTAGTGTTGTCTGGCACAGATACGCAGTATTTT.

The chain joins TRBV7-9 to TRBJ2-3; perhaps TRBD2 as D (5 bases). CDR1 SEHNR and CDR2 FQNEAQ come from the germline V gene (reference sequence). The V end was cut by 8 bases, the J end by 6 bases, with 21 bases between. This CDR3 has 15 amino acids. In DNA form, the CDR3 reads TGTGCCAGCCCAGCTTCTACCTCCCCGGGGGATACGCAGTATTTT. Its translation: CASPASTSPGDTQYF.

Only one count was recorded for this clone. The chain links TRBV6-2 or TRBV6-3 to TRBJ2-1; TRBD1 matches at 7 bases. V shed 6 bases, J shed 3 bases, and the junction held 11 bases outside the gene matches. The CDR3 totals 16 residues. Per germline, CDR1 MNHEY and CDR2 SVGEGT. The CDR3 bases are TGTGCCAGCAGCCCTTTCGGGCAGGGGGTCTACAATGAGCAGTTCTTC. Residues: CASSPFGQGVYNEQFF.

The chain uses TRBV30 and TRBJ1-5; TRBD1 might be the D (6 bases). In germline, CDR1 is GTSNPN, CDR2 SVGIG (reference sequence). The CDR3 is 11 residues long. V gave up 0 bases and J gave up 16 bases, with 13 bases separating them. CDR3 sequence (DNA): TGTGCCTGGAGTGTAGGGGGAGAAAGCCATTTT. Its protein product is CAWSVGGESHF.

J is TRBJ2-5 and V is TRBV5-1; TRBD2 matches 10 bases. CDR1 and CDR2 from the germline V gene are SGHRS and YFSETQ. After removal of 0 bases from V and 4 bases from J, the junction contained 6 bases not matched to a gene. This CDR3 has 16 amino acids. The CDR3 sequence: CASSLGLAGVGETQYF. Written as DNA, the CDR3 is TGCGCCAGCAGCTTGGGTCTAGCGGGAGTAGGAGAGACCCAGTACTTC. The full variable domain, its missing parts supplied by reference TRBV5-1 and TRBJ2-5, is KAGVTQTPRYLIKTRGQQVTLSCSPISGHRSVSWYQQTPGQGLQFLFEYFSETQRNKGNFPGRFSGRQFSNSRSEMNVSTLELGDSALYLCASSLGLAGVGETQYFGPGTRLLVL.

This rearrangement joins TRBV7-2 to TRBJ2-2; 9 bases align to TRBD1. CDR1 is SGHTA and CDR2 is FQGNSA in the germline V gene. The trim removed 6 bases at V and 3 bases at J, leaving 5 bases unmatched. The CDR3 length is 15 residues. CDR3 protein: CASSRRDRDTGELFF. The CDR3 region has the DNA TGTGCCAGCAGTCGCCGGGACAGGGACACCGGGGAGCTGTTTTTT.

V usage is TRBV19 and J usage is TRBJ2-6; weak D call: TRBD1 (6 bases). The length of the CDR3 is 18 residues. The V gene's germline CDR1 is LNHDA and CDR2 SQIVND (reference sequence). V gave up 3 bases and J gave up 0 bases, with 15 bases separating them. The CDR3 nucleotides read TGTGCCAGTAGTATGCAAAGGTTAGGGGGCTCTGGGGCCAACGTCCTGACTTTC. This gives the protein CASSMQRLGGSGANVLTF.

V is TRBV5-1 and J is TRBJ1-2; D uncertain. The CDR3 spans 14 residues. CDR1 and CDR2 (germline): SGHRS, YFSETQ. Between the trimmed V and J ends, which lost 1 base and 5 bases, there was a span of 12 bases. DNA of the CDR3: TGCGCCAGCAGCTTGAGCGTTGCCTCATATGGCTACACCTTC. It codes for CASSLSVASYGYTF.

The rearrangement uses TRBV9 and TRBJ2-1; D is perhaps TRBD1 (5 bases). Germline V CDR1 and CDR2: SGDLS, YYNGEE. Trimming shortened V by 3 bases and J by 2 bases, and 12 bases separated the two germline ends. The CDR3 covers 15 residues. CDR3 in amino acids: CASSADQGTYNEQFF. The CDR3 bases are TGTGCCAGCAGCGCCGACCAGGGCACCTACAATGAGCAGTTCTTC.

V usage is TRBV6-2 or TRBV6-3 and J usage is TRBJ2-3; tentative D call: TRBD2 (6 bases). From germline, CDR1 is MNHEY and CDR2 SVGEGT. The CDR3 loop spans 16 amino acids. V was clipped by 2 bases and J by 5 bases, with 17 bases between them. CDR3 region: CASSYPQGGVRDTQYF. The CDR3 bases are TGTGCCAGCAGTTACCCCCAGGGAGGAGTCAGAGATACGCAGTATTTT.

This clone appeared once. The chain couples TRBV3-1 (or the pseudogene TRBV3-2) to TRBJ1-1; TRBD1 might be the D (6 bases). Germline CDR1 is LGHDT and CDR2 is YNNKEL (reference sequence). This CDR3 has 14 residues. V lost 8 bases and J 5 bases, leaving 18 bases between the germline ends. In DNA form, the CDR3 reads TGTGCCAGCGCTCACGGGGGGGGCTGGACTGAAGCTTTCTTT. Amino acid sequence: CASAHGGGWTEAFF.

This chain links TRBV27 with TRBJ1-4; 9 bases align to TRBD1. This CDR3 region has 17 residues. CDR1 and CDR2 from the germline V gene are MNHEY and SMNVEV (reference sequence). V was clipped by 5 bases and J by 8 bases; unmatched bases: 15. The CDR3 reads CASSPGTGKPNAEKLFF. For the CDR3, the DNA is TGTGCCAGCAGTCCCGGGACAGGGAAACCTAACGCGGAAAAACTGTTTTTT.

The chain couples TRBV9 to TRBJ2-7; 7 nucleotides line up with TRBD1. Germline V lookup: CDR1 SGDLS, CDR2 YYNGEE. CDR3 length: 14 amino acids. J lost 2 bases, V lost 3 bases, and 5 bases had no gene match. The CDR3 DNA is TGTGCCAGCAGCGGAACCGGGACAGCCTACGAGCAGTACTTC. The encoded protein is CASSGTGTAYEQYF.

The chain combines TRBV25-1 with TRBJ2-3; 10 positions match TRBD2. V was clipped by 2 bases and J by 0 bases; unmatched bases: 2. In germline, CDR1 is MGHDK, CDR2 SYGVNS. This CDR3 comprises 16 residues. CDR3 nucleotides: TGTGCCAGCAGTGAAGGACTAGCGGCTAGCACAGATACGCAGTATTTT. Amino acid sequence: CASSEGLAASTDTQYF.

This rearrangement joins TRBV4-3 to TRBJ1-5; TRBD1 aligns across 8 bases. This CDR3 has 15 amino acids. Trimming cost V 5 bases and J 6 bases; bases outside gene matches: 9. Germline V gives CDR1 LGHNA, CDR2 YSLEER. The CDR3 loop is CASSKQGGNGQPQHF. The CDR3 coding sequence is TGCGCCAGCAGCAAACAGGGGGGTAATGGTCAGCCCCAGCATTTT.

On this clone itself: The junction and the germline gene differ at one end; a read error may be behind it. The chain recombines TRBV5-4 with TRBJ2-6, with no clear D. The V gene's germline CDR1 is SGHNT and CDR2 YYREEE (reference sequence). This CDR3 contains 16 residues. The CDR3 sequence: CTSKPWSRSGANVLTF. For the CDR3, the DNA is TGTACCAGCAAACCTTGGTCGCGCTCTGGGGCCAACGTCCTGACTTTC.

The chain recombines TRBV19 with TRBJ1-3, with 7 bases identical to TRBD1. CDR1 and CDR2 from the germline V gene are LNHDA and SQIVND (reference sequence). Trimming removed 6 bases from V and 0 bases from J; junction bases left unmatched: 11. This CDR3 contains 17 residues. In nucleotides, the CDR3 is TGTGCCAGTAGGATCCCCGGGACAGCCGACTCTGGAAACACCATATATTTT. It yields the protein CASRIPGTADSGNTIYF.

The CDR3 bases are TGTGCCAGCACCCGGGACAGCTTGAACACTGAAGCTTTCTTT. It encodes CASTRDSLNTEAFF. The chain couples TRBV28 to TRBJ1-1, with 7 bases lining up with TRBD1. In germline, CDR1 is MDHEN, CDR2 SYDVKM. This CDR3 region has 14 residues. J was trimmed by 0 bases and V by 7 bases; bases with no gene match: 5.